This T cell receptor (beta chain) derives from a study of early T cells in non-severe SARS-CoV-2 infection (dated by TCRdb to about 2021). For the wider study: TCR sequencing used bulk RNA from unsorted whole blood, so alpha and beta chains could not be paired.

CDR1 LGHNA and CDR2 YSLEER are derived from the germline V gene. Trimming removed 4 bases from V and 4 bases from J, leaving 19 bases between the germline ends. The CDR3 spans 16 residues, from the cysteine through the phenylalanine. Only CDR3 DNA is held: 48 bases, read in frame from base 1. The receptor library was made with 5' RACE. Data came from a NextSeq 500. Unique molecular identifiers were attached to individual cDNA molecules in the TCR library protocol so that sequencing error and PCR bias could be corrected. Both TCR alpha and beta chains were sequenced, and tight co-correlation was observed between alpha and beta sequence abundances in each sample. In the original analysis: Decombinator V4 was used to annotate the V gene, J gene and CDR3 of the TCR sequences. Expanded TCRs were defined as changing significantly between any two time points under a Poisson model with p below 0.0001. TCR abundances were normalised to the total number of TCRs sequenced in each sample and reported as counts per million. MAIT TCRs were defined by TRAV1-2 paired with TRAJ12, TRAJ20 or TRAJ33, and iNKT TCRs by TRAV10 paired with TRAJ18. VDJdb, accessed 1 November 2021, was searched for CMV, EBV and SARS-CoV-2 annotated TCRs, with TCRs annotated for multiple antigens excluded. TCRdb passed the public sequencing reads through fastp at Q25 and MiXCR, retaining productive beta sequences. Entries are consolidated by CDR3 protein sequence, retaining the most common genes and DNA. The V and J calls here are based on TCRdb, not the publication. Present in this sample are more than 65,000 distinct CDR3 sequences, approximately 15% of which were seen just once. Clones ranked in the top ten supply 1.2% to 1.5% of the sample.

A case-control design nested within a healthcare worker cohort in London, UK, was used, with weekly nasopharyngeal swab PCR tests and blood sampling performed. Healthcare workers were enrolled in the week of the UK lockdown, from 23 to 31 March 2020, and were followed every week for up to about 16 weeks. What the research found in general, with its limitations: VDJdb matching was skewed toward anti-spike CD8 responses, so virus-specific expansions were likely underestimated and private and CD4 specificities were missed.

This clonotype was recorded at least ten times. It lacks a known antigen. One base away there is no much larger clone; base qualities are not given. The sequence came from an adult who was a healthcare worker with PCR-confirmed SARS-CoV-2 infection or an uninfected control (not recorded which). The chain is assembled from TRBV4-3 and TRBJ1-1, with a weak D call of TRBD1 (6 bases match). The sample comprised whole blood. Here the CDR3 is given as CASSLTARQDPTEAFF. The bases are TGCGCCAGCAGCCTAACAGCCCGACAGGACCCCACTGAAGCTTTCTTT.